These 26 T cell receptor beta chains were sequenced from one sample in a study of CD8 T cells in Susac syndrome. Reverse transcription of about 0.45 to 1 ug RNA was performed with random hexamers. TCRdb reanalysed the immunoSEQ multiplex PCR reads using MiXCR and keeps one entry per CDR3 protein. The sample has roughly 150,000 distinct CDR3 sequences, just under 95% seen once. Material for sequencing was CD8+ T cells from PBMCs. The receptors come from a human donor with multiple sclerosis.

The chain recombines TRBV11-2 with TRBJ2-7, with D hard to call. CDR1 and CDR2 (germline): SGHAT, FQNNGV. V was shortened by 2 bases and J by 0 bases, with 5 bases between the two germline ends. The CDR3 totals 13 residues. As DNA, the CDR3 is TGTGCCAGCAGCTTACCTTCCTCCTACGAGCAGTACTTC. Its protein product is CASSLPSSYEQYF.

The chain links TRBV4-3 to TRBJ2-1, with 11 bases fitting TRBD2. The CDR3 is made up of 18 amino acids. Germline assignment: CDR1 LGHNA and CDR2 YSLEER. The J segment lost 0 bases and the V segment lost 1 base, leaving 5 bases of the junction unmatched. In DNA form, the CDR3 reads TGCGCCAGCAGCCAAGTAGCGGGGGGGGAAGACTCCTACAATGAGCAGTTCTTC. It specifies CASSQVAGGEDSYNEQFF.

The chain recombines TRBV7-9 with TRBJ1-1, with D tentatively TRBD1 (6 bases). Trimming cost V 5 bases and J 3 bases, with 16 bases left between them. Germline V gene sequence: CDR1 SEHNR, CDR2 FQNEAQ (reference sequence). The CDR3 length is 15 residues. The CDR3: CASSPTRAGDTEAFF. As DNA, the CDR3 is TGTGCCAGCAGCCCCACCCGGGCAGGGGACACTGAAGCTTTCTTT.

The genes are TRBV6-1 and TRBJ1-6, with TRBD1 identical over 12 bases. V dropped 3 bases and J dropped 9; count of bases not matched to a gene: 12. The CDR3 length is 18 residues. Germline CDR1 MNHNS, CDR2 SASEGT. CDR3 loop: CASSESPRDRGRSSPLHF. The CDR3 DNA is TGTGCCAGCAGTGAGTCCCCCCGGGACAGGGGGCGAAGTTCACCCCTCCACTTT.

The J gene is TRBJ2-5, the V gene TRBV27; 8 bases map to TRBD2. There are 16 residues in the CDR3. Looked up from germline, CDR1 is MNHEY and CDR2 is SMNVEV (reference sequence). J was trimmed by 1 base and V by 4 bases; bases with no gene match: 8. The CDR3 DNA sequence: TGTGCCAGCAGTTCTCTCTCGGGGGGGATCCAAGAGACCCAGTACTTC. Its protein is CASSSLSGGIQETQYF.

The gene calls are TRBV20-1 and TRBJ2-5; 7 bases are shared with TRBD2. The germline V gene has CDR1 DFQATT and CDR2 SNEGSKA (reference sequence). CDR3 length: 15 amino acids. The junction had 13 bases not matched to a gene; V was cut back by 3 bases and J by 6 bases. DNA of the CDR3: TGCAGTGCTAGCGTCCTCCCTTCGGGGGGAAAGACCCAGTACTTC. It is translated as CSASVLPSGGKTQYF.

The chain has TRBV4-3 and TRBJ1-2; D not resolved. Germline loops: CDR1 LGHNA, CDR2 YSLEER. The ends were cut back, 0 bases at V and 1 base at J, with 15 bases in the middle. The CDR3 totals 17 residues. Here the CDR3 reads CASSQDLTIGINYGYTF. CDR3 sequence (DNA): TGCGCCAGCAGCCAAGACCTAACGATTGGGATTAACTATGGCTACACCTTC.

This rearrangement joins TRBV20-1 to TRBJ1-5, with D possibly being TRBD1 (5 bases). CDR1 and CDR2 (germline): DFQATT, SNEGSKA (reference sequence). V was trimmed by 0 bases and J by 3 bases, leaving 9 bases between them. The CDR3 is 14 residues long. In DNA, the CDR3 is TGCAGTGCTAGAGATAGGGGAGCCAATCAGCCCCAGCATTTT. It codes for CSARDRGANQPQHF.

The CDR3 bases are TGTGCCAGCAGCGTAGCGCGGAACTATGGCTACACCTTC. It specifies CASSVARNYGYTF. The V and J genes are TRBV9 and TRBJ1-2, with D uncertain. Germline V lookup: CDR1 SGDLS, CDR2 YYNGEE. The length of the CDR3 is 13 residues. V shed 0 bases and J shed 2 bases, with 5 bases lying between them.

The chain employs TRBV14 and TRBJ2-7, with D maybe TRBD2 (5 bases). With 1 base removed from V and 6 bases from J, the gap between germline ends came to 13 bases. The germline V gene has CDR1 SGHDN and CDR2 FVKESK. The length of the CDR3 is 14 residues. The CDR3 DNA sequence: TGTGCCAGCAGCCAAGGCGGCGGGTTGCCCGAGCAGTACTTC. This codes for CASSQGGGLPEQYF. Combining the CDR3 with reference TRBV14 and TRBJ2-7 gives the whole variable domain EAGVTQFPSHSVIEKGQTVTLRCDPISGHDNLYWYRRVMGKEIKFLLHFVKESKQDESGMPNNRFLAERTGGTYSTLKVQPAELEDSGVYFCASSQGGGLPEQYFGPGTRLTVT.

The rearrangement uses TRBV30 and TRBJ1-1, with D perhaps TRBD1 (6 bases). The germline gives CDR1 GTSNPN, CDR2 SVGIG (reference sequence). Deletions cut 3 bases from V and 5 bases from J, with 13 bases between. The CDR3 contains 13 residues. CDR3 sequence reads: CAWSEGGVTEAFF. The CDR3 region has the DNA TGTGCCTGGAGCGAAGGGGGGGTGACTGAAGCTTTCTTT.

The rearrangement uses TRBV29-1 and TRBJ2-3; 8 bases fit TRBD2. CDR1 is SQVTM and CDR2 is ANQGSEA in the germline V gene. J lost 0 bases, V lost 6 bases, and 8 bases had no gene match. The CDR3 has 15 amino acids. CDR3 DNA sequence: TGCAGCGTGGGACCTCCGGGGGGGAGCACAGATACGCAGTATTTT. It yields the protein CSVGPPGGSTDTQYF.

V is TRBV7-2 and J is TRBJ2-5, with 13 bases matching TRBD2. Germline assignment: CDR1 SGHTA and CDR2 FQGNSA. V was clipped by 1 base and J by 5 bases; unmatched bases: 7. The CDR3 covers 17 residues. The CDR3 loop reads CASSLGTSGGAIETQYF. The CDR3 DNA sequence: TGTGCCAGCAGCTTAGGCACTAGCGGGGGGGCCATCGAGACCCAGTACTTC.

The rearrangement uses TRBV3-1 and TRBJ2-5; 11 bases align to TRBD1. The trim removed 4 bases at V and 6 bases at J, leaving 10 bases unmatched. Looked up from germline, CDR1 is LGHDT and CDR2 is YNNKEL (reference sequence). This CDR3 is built from 16 residues. The CDR3: CASSPPLGQGAKTQYF. The CDR3 bases are TGTGCCAGCAGCCCACCCTTAGGACAGGGGGCGAAGACCCAGTACTTC.

This sequence joins TRBV5-6 and TRBJ1-2; 7 bases match TRBD1. CDR3 length: 14 residues. The ends lost 4 bases at V and 5 bases at J; junction bases unmatched: 8. Looked up from germline, CDR1 is SGHDT and CDR2 is YYEEEE. The DNA of the CDR3 is TGTGCCAGCAGCCGATCCGGGACAGCATATGGCTACACCTTC. Its translation is CASSRSGTAYGYTF.

The chain joins TRBV20-1 to TRBJ1-5, with 8 positions matching TRBD1. Germline V lookup: CDR1 DFQATT, CDR2 SNEGSKA (reference sequence). The CDR3 spans 14 residues. V shed 6 bases and J 3 bases; nucleotides not matched to a gene: 7. CDR3 sequence: CSANPTGVNQPQHF. As DNA, the CDR3 is TGCAGTGCCAACCCGACAGGGGTCAATCAGCCCCAGCATTTT.

The V call is TRBV7-9, the J call TRBJ2-3; D remains ambiguous. In germline, CDR1 is SEHNR, CDR2 FQNEAQ (reference sequence). Trimming removed 6 bases at V and 4 bases at J, with 11 bases between. This CDR3 has 13 residues. The DNA for the CDR3 is TGTGCCAGCAGTTTAAGGGTTGCAGATACGCAGTATTTT. As protein: CASSLRVADTQYF.

In its sample, this clonotype was seen once. V is TRBV27 and J is TRBJ2-1; the match to TRBD1 covers 7 bases. The ends lost 5 bases at V and 1 base at J; junction bases unmatched: 2. The CDR3 sequence is 14 residues long. Germline CDR1 is MNHEY and CDR2 is SMNVEV (reference sequence). The CDR3 DNA reads TGTGCCAGCAGTCCGGGACAGTCCTACAATGAGCAGTTCTTC. This gives the protein CASSPGQSYNEQFF.

V usage is TRBV12-3 or TRBV12-4 and J usage is TRBJ1-5; TRBD1 might be the D (6 bases). Trimming pared 7 bases from V and 9 bases from J, leaving 19 bases between. The CDR3 is 14 amino acids. The CDR3 here is CASTLGGTVGPQHF. The CDR3 nucleotides read TGTGCCAGCACTCTAGGGGGGACGGTAGGGCCCCAGCATTTT.

Only one count was recorded for this clonotype. The rearrangement joins TRBV29-1 to TRBJ2-2; 7 bases line up with TRBD1. CDR1 is SQVTM and CDR2 is ANQGSEA in the germline V gene. CDR3 size: 12 residues. V trimming: 6 bases; J trimming: 3 bases; junction bases outside the gene matches: 1. CDR3 residues: CSVQGDTGELFF. The CDR3 DNA is TGCAGCGTCCAGGGGGACACCGGGGAGCTGTTTTTT.

The rearrangement joins TRBV5-1 to TRBJ2-7; possibly TRBD1 for D (6 bases). This CDR3 comprises 14 residues. Germline CDR1 reads SGHRS; CDR2 reads YFSETQ. Trimming cost V 4 bases and J 1 base, with 12 bases left between them. CDR3 sequence: CASSLRTASYEQYF. The CDR3 region has the DNA TGCGCCAGCAGCCTGAGGACAGCTTCCTACGAGCAGTACTTC.

CDR3 nucleotide sequence: TGTGCCTGGAGCGCTGGACAGGGAAACGAGCAGTACTTC. As protein: CAWSAGQGNEQYF. The rearrangement joins TRBV30 to TRBJ2-7; 8 bases map to TRBD1. The junction had 6 bases not matched to a gene; V was cut back by 3 bases and J by 5 bases. The CDR3 has 13 amino acids. The germline V gene has CDR1 GTSNPN and CDR2 SVGIG (reference sequence).

This chain connects TRBV20-1 to TRBJ1-1, with D unresolved. There are 16 residues in the CDR3. Between the trimmed V and J ends, which lost 0 bases and 4 bases, there was a span of 18 bases. The germline V gene has CDR1 DFQATT and CDR2 SNEGSKA (reference sequence). The CDR3: CSAREVSSLWSTEAFF. The CDR3, as DNA: TGCAGTGCTAGAGAGGTCAGCTCCCTTTGGAGCACTGAAGCTTTCTTT.

The CDR3 coding sequence is TGTGCCAGCAGTGAAGCACGGGGGGGAAACACAGATACGCAGTATTTT. It encodes CASSEARGGNTDTQYF. This sequence joins TRBV25-1 and TRBJ2-3; 8 bases are a match to TRBD2. Trimming removed 2 bases from V and 2 bases from J; junction bases left unmatched: 6. CDR1 MGHDK and CDR2 SYGVNS come from the germline V gene. CDR3 length: 16 amino acids.

This chain joins TRBV5-1 and TRBJ1-1; D is uncertain. With 0 bases removed from V and 0 bases from J, the gap between germline ends came to 6 bases. The CDR3 totals 14 residues. Germline V lookup: CDR1 SGHRS, CDR2 YFSETQ. The CDR3 DNA reads TGCGCCAGCAGCTTGGCTGCGGTGAACACTGAAGCTTTCTTT. Translated, it gives CASSLAAVNTEAFF.

The chain employs TRBV27 and TRBJ2-1; no clear D. The length of the CDR3 is 16 residues. The germline V gene has CDR1 MNHEY and CDR2 SMNVEV (reference sequence). Between the trimmed V and J ends, which lost 0 bases and 5 bases, there was a span of 14 bases. CDR3 DNA: TGTGCCAGCAGTTTATCGAATCGTCCTCCGAACAATGAGCAGTTCTTC. This encodes CASSLSNRPPNNEQFF.